Listed here are 10 T cell receptor beta chains from one sample, sequenced in a study of T cell repertoires in cytomegalovirus infection. Their antigens are not known. TCRdb recomputed calls from the reads with MiXCR, one row per CDR3 protein. The sample has a few hundred thousand distinct CDR3 sequences, roughly a third seen once. The sequences come from cultured PBMCs, collected from culture after CMV antigen stimulation. The receptors were gathered from a human donor in good health (CMV status not recorded). Some clones in this sample may be carry-over from other donors' samples.

This clonotype was seen ten or more times. J is TRBJ2-3 and V is TRBV7-2; TRBD2 might be the D (5 bases). The CDR3 runs to 17 residues. V lost 2 bases, J lost 2 bases, and 17 bases lay in between. In germline, CDR1 is SGHTA, CDR2 FQGNSA. CDR3 loop: CASSLFSAGLNTDTQYF. CDR3 nucleotide sequence: TGTGCCAGCAGCTTATTCTCTGCGGGCCTAAACACAGATACGCAGTATTTT.

The chain has TRBV5-5 and TRBJ1-6; possible D gene TRBD1, 5 bases. The CDR3 contains 15 residues. Germline V gene data show CDR1 as SGHKS and CDR2 as YYEKEE (reference sequence). Trimming cost V 4 bases and J 10 bases, with 18 bases left between them. The CDR3 sequence is CASSPRPGDPSPLHF. In DNA, the CDR3 is TGTGCCAGCAGCCCCCGCCCCGGGGACCCGTCACCCCTCCACTTT.

This chain joins TRBV4-1 and TRBJ1-6, with a possible D match to TRBD1 (5 bases). This CDR3 region has 18 residues. V dropped 0 bases and J dropped 0 bases, with 12 bases sitting between them. Looked up from germline, CDR1 is MGHRA and CDR2 is YSYEKL. CDR3 loop: CASSQDAGGSSYNSPLHF. The CDR3 nucleotides read TGCGCCAGCAGCCAAGATGCCGGGGGTAGCTCCTATAATTCACCCCTCCACTTT.

This clonotype was detected ten times or more. The CDR3 region has the DNA TGTGCCAGCAGTTTGGGTGGCTGGAATCAGCCCCAGCATTTT. Its translation: CASSLGGWNQPQHF. V and J are TRBV12-3 or TRBV12-4 and TRBJ1-5; D gene uncertain. The CDR3 has 14 residues. The V end was cut by 3 bases, the J end by 4 bases, with 10 bases between.

This clonotype was seen a few times. The chain carries TRBV27 and TRBJ1-2; maybe TRBD1 (6 bases). CDR1 MNHEY and CDR2 SMNVEV come from the germline V gene (reference sequence). The CDR3 covers 12 residues. V lost 5 bases to trimming and J lost 5 bases, with 9 bases between them. CDR3 loop: CASSPTGYGYTF. CDR3 nucleotides: TGTGCCAGCAGTCCGACAGGATATGGCTACACCTTC.

The rearrangement joins TRBV10-3 to TRBJ1-3; D not resolved. This CDR3 spans 16 amino acids. Per germline, CDR1 ENHRY and CDR2 SYGVKD. Trimming pared 3 bases from V and 0 bases from J, leaving 12 bases between. This CDR3 is CAISDTTTRSGNTIYF. DNA for the CDR3: TGTGCCATCAGTGACACGACAACCCGCTCTGGAAACACCATATATTTT.

This chain connects TRBV15 to TRBJ2-7; D possibly corresponds to TRBD1 (6 bases). In germline, CDR1 is LNHNV, CDR2 YYDKDF (reference sequence). Trimming stripped 1 base from V and 7 bases from J, with 11 bases between. The CDR3 sequence is 13 residues long. CDR3 in DNA: TGTGCCACCAGCAGAGTTCAGGGGCGGGAGCAGTACTTC. Protein sequence: CATSRVQGREQYF.

The chain joins TRBV6-2 or TRBV6-3 to TRBJ2-1; D not resolved. This CDR3 is built from 11 residues. Germline V gene data show CDR1 as MNHEY and CDR2 as SVGEGT. Trimming took off 7 bases at V and 8 bases at J, with 9 bases between the two ends. In DNA, the CDR3 is TGTGCCAGCACCGGGTTCCATGAGCAGTTCTTC. Translating gives CASTGFHEQFF.

The rearrangement uses TRBV20-1 and TRBJ2-4, with TRBD1 identical over 7 bases. The CDR3 runs to 14 residues. The ends lost 4 bases at V and 6 bases at J; junction bases unmatched: 9. Germline V CDR1 and CDR2: DFQATT, SNEGSKA (reference sequence). The CDR3 nucleotides read TGCAGTGCTACCAGCACAGGGGCGGGAAACATTCAGTACTTC. It specifies CSATSTGAGNIQYF.

This clonotype has ten or more counts. The chain is built from TRBV7-2 and TRBJ1-5; TRBD1 might be the D (6 bases). Germline CDR1 and CDR2: SGHTA and FQGNSA. V was pared by 3 bases and J by 3 bases, with 12 bases between. The CDR3 has 15 residues. The CDR3 nucleotides are TGTGCCAGCAGCTTCTACGGACAGATCAATCAGCCCCAGCATTTT. This codes for CASSFYGQINQPQHF.